Sequencing of this TCR beta chain was carried out in a study of T cell changes during pregnancy in multiple sclerosis. Method: immunoSEQ multiplex PCR; TCRdb's copy keeps in-frame clones and lacks some. The data contain around 100,000 clones, about nine tenths of them singletons. The V end lost 5 bases, the J end lost 4 bases, and 15 bases lay between the germline ends. Germline V gene data show CDR1 as WSHSY and CDR2 as SAAADI. The length of the CDR3 is 14 residues. This TCR derives from a female donor with multiple sclerosis, enrolled in a pregnancy study. The chain employs TRBV10-2 and TRBJ2-7, with D maybe TRBD1 (6 bases). Sample: peripheral blood, taken after pregnancy. CDR3: CASSTGFEEYEQYF. CDR3 DNA: TGCGCCAGCAGTACAGGGTTTGAAGAGTACGAGCAGTACTTC.